The present entry profiles one TCR beta chain with its context. Its target is unknown. Documented time point: pretreatment peripheral blood. The data belong to a study of PD-L1 blockade in urothelial cancer. Background on the study: T cell content in blood samples showed a median of about 140,000. Overall study results and limits: In blood sampled pretreatment, TCR clonality below the median predicted better survival.

Only in-frame clones appear in the TCRdb table, and some are missing; sequencing was by immunoSEQ multiplex PCR. The sample has 30,000 to 40,000 clones, around four fifths seen once. Germline-derived CDR1 and CDR2 are SGHRS and YFSETQ. Trimming took 4 bases from V and 5 from J; bases not matched to a gene: 7. CDR3 length: 15 residues. This rearrangement joins TRBV5-1 to TRBJ2-7, with TRBD2 matching over 12 bases. The sequencing used PBMCs, collected around atezolizumab (anti-PD-L1) treatment. This receptor was taken from a man aged 80 or over with urothelial cancer. The CDR3 loop is CASSPRLAGAHEQYF. Here the CDR3 DNA reads TGCGCCAGCAGCCCAAGACTAGCGGGAGCCCACGAGCAGTACTTC.